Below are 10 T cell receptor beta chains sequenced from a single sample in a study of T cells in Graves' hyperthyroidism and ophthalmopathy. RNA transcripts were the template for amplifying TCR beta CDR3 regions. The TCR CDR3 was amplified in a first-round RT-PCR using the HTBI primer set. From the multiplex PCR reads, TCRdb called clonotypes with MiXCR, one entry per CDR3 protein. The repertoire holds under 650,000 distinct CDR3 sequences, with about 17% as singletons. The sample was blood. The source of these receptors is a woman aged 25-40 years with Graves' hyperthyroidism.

CDR3 amino acids: CASNDLAGDSDEQFF. DNA for the CDR3: TGCGCCAGCAACGATTTAGCGGGAGATTCTGATGAGCAGTTCTTC. The chain has TRBV5-1 and TRBJ2-1; TRBD2 matches 9 bases. CDR3 length equals 15 residues. The junction had 12 bases not matched to a gene; V was cut back by 6 bases and J by 8 bases. Germline loops: CDR1 SGHRS, CDR2 YFSETQ.

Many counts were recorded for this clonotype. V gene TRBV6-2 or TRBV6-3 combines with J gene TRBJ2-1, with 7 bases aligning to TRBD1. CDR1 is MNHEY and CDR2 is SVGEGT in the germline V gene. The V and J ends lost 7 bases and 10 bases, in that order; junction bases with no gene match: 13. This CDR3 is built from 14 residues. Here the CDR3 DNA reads TGTGCCAGCAACCCCCGGGACAGTTCGTGGGAGCAGTTCTTC. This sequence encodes CASNPRDSSWEQFF.

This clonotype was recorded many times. CDR3 amino acids: CASSLAARQDSYEQYF. Here the CDR3 DNA reads TGCGCCAGCAGCTTGGCGGCCCGGCAGGACTCCTACGAGCAGTACTTC. This chain uses TRBV5-1 with TRBJ2-7; D call uncertain. Trimming stripped 0 bases from V and 0 bases from J, with 13 bases between. Per the germline V gene, CDR1 is SGHRS and CDR2 is YFSETQ. This CDR3 comprises 16 residues. Supplemented by reference TRBV5-1 and TRBJ2-7, the full variable domain reads KAGVTQTPRYLIKTRGQQVTLSCSPISGHRSVSWYQQTPGQGLQFLFEYFSETQRNKGNFPGRFSGRQFSNSRSEMNVSTLELGDSALYLCASSLAARQDSYEQYFGPGTRLTVT.

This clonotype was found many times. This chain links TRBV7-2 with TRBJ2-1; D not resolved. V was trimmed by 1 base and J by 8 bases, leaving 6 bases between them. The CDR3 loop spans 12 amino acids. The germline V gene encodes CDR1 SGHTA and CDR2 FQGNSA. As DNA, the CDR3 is TGTGCCAGCAGCTTAGTCCGTCATGAGCAGTTCTTC. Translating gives CASSLVRHEQFF. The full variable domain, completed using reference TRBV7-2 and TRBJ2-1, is GAGVSQSPSNKVTEKGKDVELRCDPISGHTALYWYRQSLGQGLEFLIYFQGNSAPDKSGLPSDRFSAERTGGSVSTLTIQRTQQEDSAVYLCASSLVRHEQFFGPGTRLTVL.

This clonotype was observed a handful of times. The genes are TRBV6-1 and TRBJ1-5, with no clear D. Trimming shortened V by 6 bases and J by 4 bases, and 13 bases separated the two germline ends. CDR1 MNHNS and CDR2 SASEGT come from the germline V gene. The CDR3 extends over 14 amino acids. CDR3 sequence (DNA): TGTGCCAGCAGGGACGTGAACGTAAATCAGCCCCAGCATTTT. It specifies CASRDVNVNQPQHF.

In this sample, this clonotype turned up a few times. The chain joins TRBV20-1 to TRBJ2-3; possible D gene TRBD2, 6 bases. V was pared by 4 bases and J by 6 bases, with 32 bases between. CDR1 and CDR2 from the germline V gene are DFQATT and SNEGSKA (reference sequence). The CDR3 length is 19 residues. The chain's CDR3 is CSATTPWATSLALTDTQYF. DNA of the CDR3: TGCAGTGCTACCACGCCCTGGGCCACTAGCCTAGCATTGACGGATACGCAGTATTTT.

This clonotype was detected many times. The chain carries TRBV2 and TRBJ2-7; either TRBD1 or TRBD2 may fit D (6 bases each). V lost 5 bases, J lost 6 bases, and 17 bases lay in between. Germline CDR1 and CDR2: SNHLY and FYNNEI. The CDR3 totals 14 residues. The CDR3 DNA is TGTGCCAGCAGTAAAGACAGGAGGGGTTTCGAGCAGTACTTC. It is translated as CASSKDRRGFEQYF.

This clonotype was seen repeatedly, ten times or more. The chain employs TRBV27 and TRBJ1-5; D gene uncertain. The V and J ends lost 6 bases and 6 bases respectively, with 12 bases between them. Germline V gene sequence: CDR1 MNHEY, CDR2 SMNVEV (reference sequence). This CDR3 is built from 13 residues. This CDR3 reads CASSLGVSQPQHF. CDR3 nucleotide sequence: TGTGCCAGCAGCTTAGGCGTGAGTCAGCCCCAGCATTTT.

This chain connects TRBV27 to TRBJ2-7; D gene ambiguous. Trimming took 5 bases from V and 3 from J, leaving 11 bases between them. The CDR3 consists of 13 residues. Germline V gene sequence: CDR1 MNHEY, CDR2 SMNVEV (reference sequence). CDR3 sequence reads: CASSVVKGYEQYF. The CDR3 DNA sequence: TGTGCCAGCAGTGTGGTTAAGGGCTACGAGCAGTACTTC.

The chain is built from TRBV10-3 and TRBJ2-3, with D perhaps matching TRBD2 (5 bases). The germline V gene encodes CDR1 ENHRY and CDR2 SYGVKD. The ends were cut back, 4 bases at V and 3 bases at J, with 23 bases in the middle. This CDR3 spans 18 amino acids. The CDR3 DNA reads TGTGCCATCAGTGGTAGGAGCGGCACCCTTTCAAGGACAGATACGCAGTATTTT. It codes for CAISGRSGTLSRTDTQYF.